This TCR beta chain derives from a study of blood T cells in healthy people across ages. The second PCR ran about 6 to 11 cycles with a sample-barcoded 5' primer and J-beta primers. TCRdb itself ran the 5' RACE reads through MiXCR, one entry per CDR3 protein. The sample contains 1,500,000 or so distinct CDR3 sequences, around 55% of which appear only once. V was cut by 0 bases and J by 4 bases, with 11 bases left in between. In germline, CDR1 is SGHRS, CDR2 YFSETQ. The CDR3 consists of 14 residues. Material for sequencing was blood. This chain connects TRBV5-1 to TRBJ2-7, with D tentatively TRBD2 (5 bases). The TCR sequence derives from a man aged 18 to 30 in good health. In DNA, the CDR3 is TGCGCCAGCAGCTTGGCCGAGGGTTCATACGAGCAGTACTTC. Translated: CASSLAEGSYEQYF.